A selection of T cell receptor beta chains follows, all from one sample in a study of shared clonotypes between healthy human individuals. Repertoires were generated with immunoSEQ multiplex PCR, while TCRdb's copy carries only in-frame clones and drops some. The data contain a few million clones, around 95% of them seen just once; the ten biggest clones take up approximately 0.13%. Specimen: naive CD4+ T cells sorted from blood. Every receptor here comes from a man between 18 and 29 years old in good health. CDR3s include the opening cysteine and the closing phenylalanine or tryptophan. D genes are given only for firm matches. The size field is filled for only some rows; it gives once, few, many or a size class.

V gene: TRBV18
clone size: .
J gene: TRBJ1-3
D gene: .
CDR3 protein: CASSRDGNSGNTIYF
CDR3 DNA: TGTGCCAGCTCACGGGACGGCAACTCTGGAAACACCATATATTTT

V gene: TRBV5-1
clone size: .
J gene: TRBJ1-3
D gene: TRBD1
CDR3 protein: CASSLDRGRNTIYF
CDR3 DNA: TGCGCCAGCAGCTTGGACAGGGGCCGGAACACCATATATTTT

V gene: TRBV6-5
clone size: .
J gene: TRBJ1-2
D gene: .
CDR3 protein: CASSYVGGGGYTF
CDR3 DNA: TGTGCCAGCAGTTACGTGGGAGGTGGTGGCTACACCTTC

V gene: TRBV9
clone size: .
J gene: TRBJ1-5
D gene: .
CDR3 protein: CASSEGVGGNQPQHF
CDR3 DNA: TGTGCCAGCAGCGAGGGCGTAGGTGGTAATCAGCCCCAGCATTTT

V gene: TRBV5-1
clone size: .
J gene: TRBJ1-1
D gene: .
CDR3 protein: CASSLAVSATEAFF
CDR3 DNA: TGCGCCAGCAGCTTGGCAGTGTCTGCCACTGAAGCTTTCTTT

V gene: TRBV19
clone size: .
J gene: TRBJ2-6
D gene: .
CDR3 protein: CASTKGAAIRSGANVLTF
CDR3 DNA: TGTGCCAGTACTAAGGGAGCAGCTATACGCTCTGGGGCCAACGTCCTGACTTTC

V gene: TRBV19
clone size: .
J gene: TRBJ2-5
D gene: .
CDR3 protein: CASSKVGGPETQYF
CDR3 DNA: TGTGCCAGTAGTAAAGTGGGGGGGCCGGAGACCCAGTACTTC

V gene: TRBV4-3
clone size: .
J gene: TRBJ2-2
D gene: .
CDR3 protein: CASSRIGLQPNTGELFF
CDR3 DNA: TGCGCCAGCAGCCGGATAGGACTGCAGCCTAACACCGGGGAGCTGTTTTTT

V gene: TRBV5-1
clone size: .
J gene: TRBJ2-7
D gene: TRBD1
CDR3 protein: CASSTDRGREQYF
CDR3 DNA: TGCGCCAGCAGTACCGACAGGGGGCGCGAGCAGTACTTC

V gene: TRBV30
clone size: .
J gene: TRBJ2-1
D gene: .
CDR3 protein: CAWSEVGNEQFF
CDR3 DNA: TGTGCCTGGAGTGAGGTTGGTAATGAGCAGTTCTTC

V gene: TRBV19
clone size: few
J gene: TRBJ1-1
D gene: .
CDR3 protein: CASNLGEGYTEAFF
CDR3 DNA: TGTGCCAGTAACCTAGGGGAGGGCTACACTGAAGCTTTCTTT

V gene: TRBV30
clone size: .
J gene: TRBJ2-7
D gene: TRBD1
CDR3 protein: CAWSGRQGSAYEQYF
CDR3 DNA: TGTGCCTGGAGTGGTCGACAGGGGTCAGCCTACGAGCAGTACTTC

V gene: TRBV20-1
clone size: .
J gene: TRBJ2-5
D gene: .
CDR3 protein: CSALKETQYF
CDR3 DNA: TGCAGTGCTTTAAAGGAGACCCAGTACTTC

V gene: TRBV5-7
clone size: .
J gene: TRBJ1-5
D gene: TRBD1
CDR3 protein: CASSLVRDRGERGNQPQHF
CDR3 DNA: TGTGCCAGCAGCTTGGTCCGGGACAGGGGAGAGAGGGGCAATCAGCCCCAGCATTTT

V gene: TRBV7-2
clone size: .
J gene: TRBJ2-7
D gene: .
CDR3 protein: CASSRAYEQYF
CDR3 DNA: TGTGCCAGCAGCCGAGCTTACGAGCAGTACTTC

V gene: TRBV5-1
clone size: .
J gene: TRBJ2-7
D gene: TRBD1
CDR3 protein: CASSFAGGQGPYEQYF
CDR3 DNA: TGCGCCAGCAGCTTCGCCGGGGGACAGGGGCCCTACGAGCAGTACTTC

V gene: TRBV6-6
clone size: .
J gene: TRBJ2-4
D gene: TRBD2
CDR3 protein: CASSYSGLADF
CDR3 DNA: TGTGCCAGCAGTTACTCGGGACTAGCGGACTTC

V gene: TRBV6-1
clone size: .
J gene: TRBJ1-3
D gene: .
CDR3 protein: CASRPGSPGNTIYF
CDR3 DNA: TGTGCCAGCAGGCCGGGCTCTCCTGGAAACACCATATATTTT

V gene: TRBV5-1
clone size: .
J gene: TRBJ2-2
D gene: .
CDR3 protein: CASSLPPSSPTGELFF
CDR3 DNA: TGCGCCAGCAGCTTGCCCCCGTCTAGCCCCACCGGGGAGCTGTTTTTT

V gene: TRBV7-8
clone size: .
J gene: TRBJ2-1
D gene: .
CDR3 protein: CASSPADSGTFWGQFF
CDR3 DNA: TGTGCCAGCAGCCCGGCGGATAGCGGAACGTTCTGGGGGCAGTTCTTC

V gene: TRBV6-6
clone size: once
J gene: TRBJ1-5
D gene: TRBD1
CDR3 protein: CASRDQGQEVNQPQHF
CDR3 DNA: TGTGCCAGCAGAGACCAAGGACAGGAGGTTAATCAGCCCCAGCATTTT

V gene: TRBV7-7
clone size: .
J gene: TRBJ2-1
D gene: TRBD2
CDR3 protein: CASSLAAGGNNEQFF
CDR3 DNA: TGTGCTAGCAGCTTAGCGGCGGGGGGGAACAATGAGCAGTTCTTC

V gene: TRBV6-5
clone size: .
J gene: TRBJ2-7
D gene: .
CDR3 protein: CASSMVDGSFYEQYF
CDR3 DNA: TGTGCCAGCAGTATGGTGGACGGATCATTCTACGAGCAGTACTTC

V gene: TRBV14
clone size: .
J gene: TRBJ2-2
D gene: .
CDR3 protein: CASSQVFAGELFF
CDR3 DNA: TGTGCCAGCAGCCAAGTGTTCGCCGGGGAGCTGTTTTTT

V gene: TRBV5-5
clone size: .
J gene: TRBJ1-2
D gene: .
CDR3 protein: CASRQTEGGYTF
CDR3 DNA: TGTGCCAGTCGACAGACGGAGGGCGGCTACACCTTC

V gene: TRBV7-2
clone size: .
J gene: TRBJ1-5
D gene: .
CDR3 protein: CASSPSPNQPQHF
CDR3 DNA: TGTGCCAGCAGCCCGAGTCCCAATCAGCCCCAGCATTTT

V gene: TRBV5-1
clone size: .
J gene: TRBJ1-2
D gene: TRBD1
CDR3 protein: CASSLQTGGGYGYTF
CDR3 DNA: TGCGCCAGCAGCCTACAGACAGGGGGCGGCTATGGCTACACCTTC

V gene: TRBV6-5
clone size: .
J gene: TRBJ2-7
D gene: .
CDR3 protein: CASSYSTGEQYF
CDR3 DNA: TGTGCCAGCAGTTACTCGACCGGCGAGCAGTACTTC

V gene: TRBV2
clone size: .
J gene: TRBJ2-7
D gene: .
CDR3 protein: CASSMDFASYEQYF
CDR3 DNA: TGTGCCAGCAGCATGGACTTTGCCTCCTACGAGCAGTACTTC

V gene: TRBV11-3
clone size: .
J gene: TRBJ1-1
D gene: TRBD1
CDR3 protein: CASSPGQGGNTEAFF
CDR3 DNA: TGTGCCAGCAGCCCCGGACAGGGAGGGAACACTGAAGCTTTCTTT

V gene: TRBV5-1
clone size: .
J gene: TRBJ2-7
D gene: .
CDR3 protein: CASSLDRAQGVEQYF
CDR3 DNA: TGCGCCAGCAGCTTGGACCGGGCCCAAGGGGTCGAGCAGTACTTC

V gene: TRBV18
clone size: .
J gene: TRBJ1-6
D gene: .
CDR3 protein: CASSPFLAGSSYNSPLHF
CDR3 DNA: TGTGCCAGCTCACCATTTTTAGCTGGGAGCTCCTATAATTCACCCCTCCACTTT

V gene: TRBV6-1
clone size: .
J gene: TRBJ2-3
D gene: TRBD2
CDR3 protein: CASSKRGSGTDTQYF
CDR3 DNA: TGTGCCAGCAGCAAGCGGGGGTCGGGCACAGATACGCAGTATTTT

V gene: TRBV5-4
clone size: .
J gene: TRBJ1-4
D gene: TRBD1
CDR3 protein: CASSGGQGAFEKLFF
CDR3 DNA: TGTGCCAGCAGCGGGGGACAGGGGGCATTTGAAAAACTGTTTTTT

V gene: TRBV6-1
clone size: .
J gene: TRBJ2-7
D gene: .
CDR3 protein: CASSRQGGGLDEQYF
CDR3 DNA: TGTGCCAGCAGCAGGCAGGGCGGTGGGCTGGACGAGCAGTACTTC

V gene: TRBV27
clone size: .
J gene: TRBJ1-2
D gene: TRBD1
CDR3 protein: CASSLATGVGYTF
CDR3 DNA: TGTGCCAGCAGTCTCGCAACAGGGGTTGGCTACACCTTC

V gene: TRBV5-4
clone size: .
J gene: TRBJ2-3
D gene: .
CDR3 protein: CASTSSSRSGDTQYF
CDR3 DNA: TGTGCCAGCACCTCTAGCTCTCGATCCGGAGATACGCAGTATTTT

V gene: TRBV7-8
clone size: .
J gene: TRBJ2-1
D gene: TRBD2
CDR3 protein: CASSSRTSVGNEQFF
CDR3 DNA: TGTGCCAGCAGTTCGAGGACTAGCGTCGGCAATGAGCAGTTCTTC

V gene: TRBV18
clone size: .
J gene: TRBJ1-4
D gene: .
CDR3 protein: CASSPTGLDEKLFF
CDR3 DNA: TGTGCCAGCTCACCCACAGGCTTGGACGAAAAACTGTTTTTT

V gene: TRBV5-1
clone size: .
J gene: TRBJ2-3
D gene: .
CDR3 protein: CASSLGLEDTQYF
CDR3 DNA: TGCGCCAGCAGCTTGGGGCTAGAAGATACGCAGTATTTT

V gene: TRBV28
clone size: .
J gene: TRBJ2-7
D gene: .
CDR3 protein: CASSLNREPYEQYF
CDR3 DNA: TGTGCCAGCAGCCTAAACAGGGAACCCTACGAGCAGTACTTC

V gene: TRBV5-1
clone size: .
J gene: TRBJ1-1
D gene: .
CDR3 protein: CASSLGREGTEAFF
CDR3 DNA: TGCGCCAGCAGCTTGGGCAGGGAGGGCACTGAAGCTTTCTTT

V gene: TRBV29-1
clone size: once
J gene: TRBJ1-1
D gene: .
CDR3 protein: CSVVQGITEAFF
CDR3 DNA: TGCAGCGTTGTCCAGGGAATCACTGAAGCTTTCTTT

V gene: TRBV7-2
clone size: .
J gene: TRBJ1-2
D gene: TRBD1
CDR3 protein: CASSRPGQFYGYTF
CDR3 DNA: TGTGCCAGCAGCCGACCGGGACAGTTTTATGGCTACACCTTC

V gene: TRBV11-2
clone size: .
J gene: TRBJ2-3
D gene: .
CDR3 protein: CASSPSRVTDTQYF
CDR3 DNA: TGTGCCAGCAGCCCGTCGCGGGTGACAGATACGCAGTATTTT

V gene: TRBV6-6
clone size: .
J gene: TRBJ1-6
D gene: .
CDR3 protein: CASSYSSGGTGSPLHF
CDR3 DNA: TGTGCCAGCAGTTACTCTTCCGGGGGAACCGGTTCACCCCTCCACTTT

V gene: TRBV15
clone size: .
J gene: TRBJ1-5
D gene: .
CDR3 protein: CATSMKGDGDQPQHF
CDR3 DNA: TGTGCCACCAGCATGAAAGGGGACGGGGATCAGCCCCAGCATTTT

V gene: TRBV18
clone size: .
J gene: TRBJ2-2
D gene: TRBD1
CDR3 protein: CASSPGQESGELFF
CDR3 DNA: TGTGCCAGCTCACCGGGACAGGAGTCCGGGGAGCTGTTTTTT

V gene: TRBV7-2
clone size: .
J gene: TRBJ2-1
D gene: .
CDR3 protein: CASSFVRVAEQFF
CDR3 DNA: TGTGCCAGCAGCTTCGTCAGGGTGGCTGAGCAGTTCTTC

V gene: TRBV11-2
clone size: .
J gene: TRBJ1-2
D gene: .
CDR3 protein: CASSLGVAKSNYGYTF
CDR3 DNA: TGTGCCAGCAGCCTTGGGGTGGCAAAATCTAACTATGGCTACACCTTC

V gene: TRBV5-4
clone size: .
J gene: TRBJ2-7
D gene: .
CDR3 protein: CASSLRQVGSYEQYF
CDR3 DNA: TGTGCCAGCAGCCTCCGACAGGTAGGCTCCTACGAGCAGTACTTC

V gene: TRBV2
clone size: .
J gene: TRBJ2-7
D gene: .
CDR3 protein: CASSEVGDWGGYSYEQYF
CDR3 DNA: TGTGCCAGCAGTGAAGTGGGGGATTGGGGAGGATACTCCTACGAGCAGTACTTC

V gene: TRBV7-9
clone size: .
J gene: TRBJ1-1
D gene: .
CDR3 protein: CASSSLGQNTEAFF
CDR3 DNA: TGTGCCAGCAGCTCCTTAGGACAGAACACTGAAGCTTTCTTT